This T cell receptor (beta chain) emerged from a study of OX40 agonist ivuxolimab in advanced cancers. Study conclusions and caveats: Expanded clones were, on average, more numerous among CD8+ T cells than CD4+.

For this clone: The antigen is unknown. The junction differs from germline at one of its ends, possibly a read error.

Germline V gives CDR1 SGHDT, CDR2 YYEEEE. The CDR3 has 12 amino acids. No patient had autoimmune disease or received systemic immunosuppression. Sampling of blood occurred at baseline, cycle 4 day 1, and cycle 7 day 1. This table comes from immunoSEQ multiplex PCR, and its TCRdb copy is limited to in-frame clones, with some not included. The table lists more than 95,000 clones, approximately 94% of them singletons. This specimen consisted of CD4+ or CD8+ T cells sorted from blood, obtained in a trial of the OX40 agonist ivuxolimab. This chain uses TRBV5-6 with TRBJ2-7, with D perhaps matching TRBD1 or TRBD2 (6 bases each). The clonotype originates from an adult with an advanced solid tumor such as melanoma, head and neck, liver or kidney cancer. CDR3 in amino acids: CAGSLDEGGRYF. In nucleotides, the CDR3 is TGTGCCGGCAGCCTCGATGAGGGGGGTCGGTACTTC.